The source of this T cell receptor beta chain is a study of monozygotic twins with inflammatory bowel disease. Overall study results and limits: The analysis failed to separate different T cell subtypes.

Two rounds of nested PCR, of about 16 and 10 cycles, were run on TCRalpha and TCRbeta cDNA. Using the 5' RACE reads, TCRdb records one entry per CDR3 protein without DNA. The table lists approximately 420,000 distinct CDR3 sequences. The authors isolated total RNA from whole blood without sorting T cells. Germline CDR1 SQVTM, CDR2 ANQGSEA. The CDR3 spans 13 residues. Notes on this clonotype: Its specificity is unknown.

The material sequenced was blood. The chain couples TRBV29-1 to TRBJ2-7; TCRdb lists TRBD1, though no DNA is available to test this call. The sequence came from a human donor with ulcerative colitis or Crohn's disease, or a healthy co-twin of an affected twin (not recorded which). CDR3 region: CSVEGDRRYEQYF.